The entry below describes one T cell receptor (beta chain). TCRdb reprocessed the 5' RACE reads and keeps a single row for each CDR3 protein, giving no DNA. The table for this sample gives some 500,000 distinct CDR3 sequences. This record comes from a study of T cells expressing NK-cell markers. This CDR3 contains 14 residues. Germline values: CDR1 SGHTA, CDR2 FQGNSA. The source of this sequence is a woman aged 45-59 years in good health. The sequenced sample consisted of blood T cells: a sorted CD56 or NKG2C T cell subset, CD4+ or CD8+ T cells, or bulk PBMC T cells (not recorded which). V is TRBV7-2 and J is TRBJ2-2; the TCRdb D gene call, TRBD1, has no DNA to confirm it. The CDR3 here is CASSWTGAAGELFF.